This T cell receptor (beta chain) was captured in a study of T cell changes during pregnancy in multiple sclerosis. Sequenced by immunoSEQ multiplex PCR; TCRdb stores in-frame clones only, minus some. The profile covers around 99,000 clones, with about 90% appearing a single time and around 0.8% taken by the ten largest. In its sample, this clone was seen once. The sequenced sample was peripheral blood, obtained in the third trimester of pregnancy. This receptor was identified in a female donor in good health, enrolled as a control in a pregnancy study.

The CDR3 nucleotides read TGTGCCAGCAGCTTGTTGGGACAGGGCAATCAGCCCCAGCATTTT. It translates to CASSLLGQGNQPQHF. This chain connects TRBV5-6 to TRBJ1-5; 8 bases line up with TRBD1. V trimming: 1 base; J trimming: 2 bases; junction bases outside the gene matches: 2. Looked up from germline, CDR1 is SGHDT and CDR2 is YYEEEE. The CDR3 sequence is 15 residues long. The complete variable domain, with remaining parts taken from reference TRBV5-6 and TRBJ1-5, reads DAGVTQSPTHLIKTRGQQVTLRCSPKSGHDTVSWYQQALGQGPQFIFQYYEEEERQRGNFPDRFSGHQFPNYSSELNVNALLLGDSALYLCASSLLGQGNQPQHFGDGTRLSIL.